One and the same sample provided the 9 T cell receptor beta chains below, sequenced in a study of blood T cell repertoires in COVID-19. Clones were sequenced by immunoSEQ multiplex PCR, and TCRdb holds only the in-frame ones, with some missing. The sample has about 270,000 clones, approximately 90% seen once. Sequencing was carried out using PBMCs or T cells enriched from blood (not recorded which). These receptors were collected from a woman in her fifties or sixties in a cohort exposed to, infected with or recovered from COVID-19 (not recorded which).

The J gene is TRBJ1-2, the V gene TRBV3-1 (or the pseudogene TRBV3-2), with D possibly matching TRBD1 (5 bases). The CDR3 is made up of 20 amino acids. CDR1 and CDR2 (germline): LGHDT, YNNKEL (reference sequence). Trimming shortened V by 0 bases and J by 0 bases, and 23 bases separated the two germline ends. The CDR3 region is CASSQDNPRDRREANYGYTF. In nucleotides, the CDR3 is TGTGCCAGCAGCCAAGATAACCCCCGCGACAGAAGGGAAGCTAACTATGGCTACACCTTC.

This clone came up a few times. The CDR3 spells CASSWWGGSSNQPQHF. For the CDR3, the DNA is TGTGCCAGCAGCTGGTGGGGAGGTTCAAGCAATCAGCCCCAGCATTTT. The gene calls are TRBV5-6 and TRBJ1-5; D not certain. This CDR3 comprises 16 residues. Per germline, CDR1 SGHDT and CDR2 YYEEEE. Deletions cut 3 bases from V and 1 base from J, with 14 bases between.

This chain connects TRBV5-1 to TRBJ1-4, with 9 nucleotides matching TRBD1. This CDR3 is built from 15 residues. Germline CDR1 reads SGHRS; CDR2 reads YFSETQ. Germline trimming cut 7 bases from V and 4 bases from J; bases unmatched to any gene: 8. In nucleotides, the CDR3 is TGCGCCAGCGGAACCGGGACAGGGATTAATGAAAAACTGTTTTTT. Its translation is CASGTGTGINEKLFF.

The V gene is TRBV11-3, the J gene TRBJ2-1; 9 nucleotides agree with TRBD2. CDR1 is SGHNT, CDR2 YENEEA, per germline. This CDR3 is built from 16 residues. V lost 1 base to trimming and J lost 3 bases; unmatched junction nucleotides: 4. The CDR3 DNA reads TGTGCCAGCAGCTTAGGTATAGCGGGAGTCTACAATGAGCAGTTCTTC. It encodes CASSLGIAGVYNEQFF.

The rearrangement uses TRBV5-8 and TRBJ1-5; 7 bases are shared with TRBD1. The V and J ends lost 8 bases and 0 bases, in that order; junction bases with no gene match: 8. This CDR3 comprises 15 residues. The germline V gene has CDR1 SGHTS and CDR2 YDEGEE. CDR3 amino acids: CASRDRPYSNQPQHF. DNA for the CDR3: TGTGCCAGTCGGGACAGACCGTATAGCAATCAGCCCCAGCATTTT.

The chain combines TRBV7-2 with TRBJ2-3, with 14 bases fitting TRBD2. V was pared by 0 bases and J by 2 bases, with 4 bases of the junction left unmatched. Germline lookup yields CDR1 SGHTA and CDR2 FQGNSA. CDR3 size: 18 residues. CDR3 amino acids: CASSLAPGLAGVTDTQYF. DNA for the CDR3: TGTGCCAGCAGCTTAGCCCCGGGACTAGCGGGGGTCACAGATACGCAGTATTTT.

This chain uses TRBV28 with TRBJ1-2, with D unclear. Germline CDR1 reads MDHEN; CDR2 reads SYDVKM. The CDR3 contains 15 residues. V lost 6 bases, J lost 3 bases, and 17 bases lay in between. The CDR3 nucleotides read TGTGCCAGCAGAAAATACCAAGGAGCTGACTATGGCTACACCTTC. Protein: CASRKYQGADYGYTF.

The chain couples TRBV5-1 to TRBJ2-7; 9 bases agree with TRBD2. V trimming: 4 bases; J trimming: 2 bases; junction bases outside the gene matches: 7. This CDR3 region has 15 residues. The germline gives CDR1 SGHRS, CDR2 YFSETQ. CDR3 nucleotide sequence: TGCGCCAGCAGCCGTGGGACTAGCCTCGCCTACGAGCAGTACTTC. It yields the protein CASSRGTSLAYEQYF.

The V gene is TRBV18, the J gene TRBJ1-5; maybe TRBD1 (5 bases). Trimming pared 2 bases from V and 4 bases from J, leaving 18 bases between. In germline, CDR1 is KGHSH, CDR2 LQKENI. This CDR3 contains 17 residues. The CDR3 DNA is TGTGCCAGCTCACCATCCTATTCTTCTCGGGGGAATCAGCCCCAGCATTTT. Its protein product is CASSPSYSSRGNQPQHF.